This T cell receptor (beta chain) is from a study of T-cell reconstitution after alpha-beta-depleted transplantation in children. Overall study results and limits: The study traced high day-60 TCRbeta diversity in some patients to surviving recipient T cells and thymic progenitors. A year had passed since transplant, and T-cell counts and diversity by then came mostly from newly produced T cells. The study reportedly traced alpha-beta T cells about two months after transplant to several hundred expanded graft clones.

Trimming removed 0 bases from V and 1 base from J; junction bases left unmatched: 4. The germline V gene encodes CDR1 SGDLS and CDR2 YYNGEE. This CDR3 is 16 amino acids long. It was with unique molecular identifiers that the TCRbeta library was prepared. Each CDR3 protein is one row after TCRdb ran MiXCR on the PCR reads. The repertoire holds around 800,000 distinct CDR3 sequences, with roughly 15% as singletons. This clonotype was recorded a few times. The antigen is unknown. The source was PBMCs, mostly from graft donor cells, collected 360 days after TCRalphabeta/CD19-depleted stem cell transplant. The V and J genes are TRBV9 and TRBJ2-1, with TRBD2 matching 7 bases. The sequence was obtained from a male patient younger than 18 who had a stem cell transplant for acute lymphoblastic leukemia, so the T cells may come from the graft donor. The CDR3 region has the DNA TGTGCCAGCAGCGTAGACGGCGGGAGTTCCTACAATGAGCAGTTCTTC. Amino acid sequence: CASSVDGGSSYNEQFF.